This T cell receptor beta chain was sequenced for a study of regulatory T cells in long-lasting Graves disease. Study outcomes and limitations: Patients with persistent Graves' had lower TCR diversity than newly diagnosed patients.

This clonotype was observed many times. What it binds is unknown. Documented time point: newly diagnosed GD, antithyroid drugs for less than 3 months. Preparation of the TCR library used RNA extracted from PBMCs. With iRepertoire HTBI primers and Arm-PCR of CDR3 regions, TCR beta libraries were built. TCRdb re-called the multiplex PCR reads through MiXCR, storing one row per CDR3 protein. In the table there are fewer than 650,000 distinct CDR3 sequences, 15% to 20% of which are singletons. The sample was also linked to a second study, of T cells in Graves' hyperthyroidism and ophthalmopathy.

This receptor was taken from a woman aged 30 to 39 with Graves disease. This specimen was peripheral blood mononuclear cells (PBMCs), taken at new diagnosis, from a patient treated with antithyroid drugs.

CDR3: CASSMDSSTDTQYF. CDR3 DNA: TGCGCCAGCAGCATGGACAGTAGCACAGATACGCAGTATTTT. The chain has TRBV5-1 and TRBJ2-3, with D possibly TRBD1 on 6 matching bases. CDR1 and CDR2 (germline): SGHRS, YFSETQ. CDR3 length: 14 amino acids. Trimming removed 4 bases from V and 0 bases from J, with 9 bases in between.